This record covers a single T cell receptor beta chain. The table came from immunoSEQ multiplex PCR; TCRdb's copy has only in-frame clones and leaves some out. The table has 40,000 to 45,000 clones, 70% to 90% seen once. These data originate in a study of T cell changes during pregnancy in multiple sclerosis. J gave up 8 bases and V 2 bases, and 6 bases lay outside the gene matches. This CDR3 comprises 15 residues. Germline CDR1 and CDR2: SGHRS and YFSETQ. The sequences come from CD4+ T cells from peripheral blood mononuclear cells, collected in the first trimester of pregnancy. The source is a female donor with multiple sclerosis, enrolled in a pregnancy study. This chain connects TRBV5-1 to TRBJ2-1; 11 bases are shared with TRBD2. DNA for the CDR3: TGCGCCAGCAGCTTCTTTAGCGGGAGGGTTTATGAGCAGTTCTTC. Residues: CASSFFSGRVYEQFF.